The 30 T cell receptor beta chains in this list originate from one sample, sequenced in a study of cytomegalovirus exposure and HLA in healthy donors. Method: immunoSEQ multiplex PCR; TCRdb's copy keeps in-frame clones and lacks some. This table holds under 200,000 clones, less than 90% found once. The source material was PBMCs. Source of these receptors: a woman under 30 in good health and CMV-seronegative.

This chain uses TRBV28 with TRBJ2-2, with D maybe TRBD2 (6 bases). This CDR3 spans 14 amino acids. Germline lookup yields CDR1 MDHEN and CDR2 SYDVKM. V lost 8 bases and J 0 bases, leaving 10 bases between the germline ends. The chain's CDR3 is CASGGTANTGELFF. The CDR3 nucleotides are TGTGCCAGCGGAGGGACGGCGAACACCGGGGAGCTGTTTTTT.

In regard to this clone: The sample carries other DNA sequences with the same CDR3. This chain links TRBV29-1 with TRBJ1-1; D may be TRBD1 (5 bases). V was pared by 3 bases and J by 3 bases, with 11 bases between. This CDR3 spans 13 amino acids. CDR1 and CDR2 (germline): SQVTM, ANQGSEA. CDR3 DNA: TGCAGCGTTGACGGGGGTGAGCACACTGAAGCTTTCTTT. It encodes CSVDGGEHTEAFF. Full variable domain (missing parts from reference TRBV29-1 and TRBJ1-1): SAVISQKPSRDICQRGTSLTIQCQVDSQVTMMFWYRQQPGQSLTLIATANQGSEATYESGFVIDKFPISRPNLTFSTLTVSNMSPEDSSIYLCSVDGGEHTEAFFGQGTRLTVV.

The J gene is TRBJ1-2, the V gene TRBV2; TRBD1 matches 8 bases. The CDR3 is made up of 15 amino acids. J lost 2 bases, V lost 4 bases, and 6 bases had no gene match. Germline V gene sequence: CDR1 SNHLY, CDR2 FYNNEI. The CDR3 nucleotides read TGTGCCAGCAGTGTGGGGCAGGGGGCGAACTATGGCTACACCTTC. As protein: CASSVGQGANYGYTF.

This sequence joins TRBV4-3 and TRBJ2-5; no clear D. Germline CDR1 is LGHNA and CDR2 is YSLEER. Between the trimmed V and J ends, which lost 0 bases and 5 bases, there was a span of 19 bases. The CDR3 totals 17 residues. CDR3 residues: CASSQDWRPVSVETQYF. CDR3 DNA sequence: TGCGCCAGCAGCCAAGATTGGCGACCGGTGAGCGTCGAGACCCAGTACTTC.

This chain uses TRBV7-8 with TRBJ1-2; 7 bases fit TRBD1. The junction had 11 bases not matched to a gene; V was cut back by 2 bases and J by 5 bases. Germline-derived CDR1 and CDR2 are SGHVS and FQNEAQ. This CDR3 has 16 amino acids. DNA for the CDR3: TGTGCCAGCAGCTTAAATAGGGACAGTCTTTTTTATGGCTACACCTTC. Translated: CASSLNRDSLFYGYTF.

DNA of the CDR3: TGTGCCAGCAGGGCAGGGGGCGGAACTGAAGCTTTCTTT. Translated, it gives CASRAGGGTEAFF. The chain recombines TRBV27 with TRBJ1-1; 8 nucleotides line up with TRBD1. The trim removed 6 bases at V and 5 bases at J, leaving 5 bases unmatched. Germline V gene sequence: CDR1 MNHEY, CDR2 SMNVEV (reference sequence). The CDR3 covers 13 residues.

The chain is built from TRBV5-1 and TRBJ1-1; a possible D gene is TRBD1 (6 bases). Trimming took off 3 bases at V and 4 bases at J, with 16 bases between the two ends. Germline V CDR1 and CDR2: SGHRS, YFSETQ. The CDR3 extends over 15 amino acids. CDR3 sequence reads: CASSSAVAGVTEAFF. The CDR3 nucleotides are TGCGCCAGCAGCTCCGCCGTCGCAGGGGTCACTGAAGCTTTCTTT. The full variable domain, completed using reference TRBV5-1 and TRBJ1-1, is KAGVTQTPRYLIKTRGQQVTLSCSPISGHRSVSWYQQTPGQGLQFLFEYFSETQRNKGNFPGRFSGRQFSNSRSEMNVSTLELGDSALYLCASSSAVAGVTEAFFGQGTRLTVV.

The chain carries TRBV29-1 and TRBJ2-5; weak D call: TRBD1 (5 bases). V gave up 0 bases and J gave up 1 base, with 15 bases separating them. The CDR3 length is 16 residues. The germline gives CDR1 SQVTM, CDR2 ANQGSEA. The CDR3 spells CSVEDWGTGIQETQYF. In DNA, the CDR3 is TGCAGCGTTGAAGATTGGGGAACAGGAATCCAAGAGACCCAGTACTTC.

The chain joins TRBV25-1 to TRBJ1-1; tentative D call: TRBD1 (6 bases). The length of the CDR3 is 16 residues. Germline V lookup: CDR1 MGHDK, CDR2 SYGVNS. V lost 0 bases to trimming and J lost 3 bases, with 14 bases between them. CDR3 DNA: TGTGCCAGCAGTGAATATGGATCCAGGGGCTACACTGAAGCTTTCTTT. It encodes CASSEYGSRGYTEAFF.

The chain carries TRBV6-5 and TRBJ1-2; tentatively, D is TRBD1 (5 bases). The CDR3 is made up of 14 amino acids. V lost 8 bases, J lost 2 bases, and 15 bases lay in between. Germline CDR1 and CDR2: MNHEY and SVGAGI. The CDR3 reads CASANSRANYGYTF. The CDR3 DNA reads TGTGCCAGCGCGAACTCCAGGGCGAACTATGGCTACACCTTC.

The genes are TRBV4-3 and TRBJ2-2; 11 bases line up with TRBD2. In germline, CDR1 is LGHNA, CDR2 YSLEER. The CDR3 spans 16 residues. J was trimmed by 2 bases and V by 3 bases; bases with no gene match: 2. The DNA for the CDR3 is TGCGCCAGCAGCCATGGGACTAGCGGAAACACCGGGGAGCTGTTTTTT. Translating gives CASSHGTSGNTGELFF.

The gene calls are TRBV9 and TRBJ1-2, with no clear D. Looked up from germline, CDR1 is SGDLS and CDR2 is YYNGEE. The ends were cut back, 6 bases at V and 8 bases at J, with 29 bases in the middle. The CDR3 loop spans 17 amino acids. The CDR3 DNA follows: TGTGCCAGCACCCGGGCCTCAGCGGCCCGGTGGGTTTCGGGCTACACCTTC. Its protein product is CASTRASAARWVSGYTF. Using reference TRBV9 and TRBJ1-2 for the parts outside the CDR3, the full variable domain is DSGVTQTPKHLITATGQRVTLRCSPRSGDLSVYWYQQSLDQGLQFLIQYYNGEERAKGNILERFSAQQFPDLHSELNLSSLELGDSALYFCASTRASAARWVSGYTFGSGTRLTVV.

In DNA form, the CDR3 reads TGTGCCAGCAGTTCCGGGACAGGGCGTGGCTACACCTTC. Protein: CASSSGTGRGYTF. The chain joins TRBV28 to TRBJ1-2; 9 bases line up with TRBD1. Germline CDR1 is MDHEN and CDR2 is SYDVKM. With 4 bases clipped from V and 7 bases from J, the junction kept 4 bases outside the gene matches. The CDR3 length is 13 residues.

The gene calls are TRBV7-9 and TRBJ1-2; D not certain. The CDR3 extends over 13 amino acids. In germline, CDR1 is SEHNR, CDR2 FQNEAQ (reference sequence). V was shortened by 2 bases and J by 6 bases, with 10 bases between the two germline ends. Here the CDR3 DNA reads TGTGCCAGCAGCTTAATAACAGAGAATGGCTACACCTTC. The encoded protein is CASSLITENGYTF.

V is TRBV30 and J is TRBJ1-2; D is uncertain. Germline V lookup: CDR1 GTSNPN, CDR2 SVGIG (reference sequence). V shed 0 bases and J shed 4 bases, with 9 bases lying between them. This CDR3 is 13 amino acids long. CDR3 in DNA: TGTGCCTGGAGTGTAGTGGCCATCTATGGCTACACCTTC. Its translation is CAWSVVAIYGYTF.

In its sample, this clone was seen a few times. The rearrangement joins TRBV29-1 to TRBJ1-1; D is unclear. Between the trimmed V and J ends, which lost 1 base and 1 base, there was a span of 7 bases. The germline V gene has CDR1 SQVTM and CDR2 ANQGSEA. The CDR3 has 13 residues. The CDR3 DNA follows: TGCAGCGTTGAAGTAGTAAGGAACACTGAAGCTTTCTTT. Its translation is CSVEVVRNTEAFF.

This clone has only a few counts. The chain recombines TRBV5-6 with TRBJ2-7, with TRBD1 matching 7 bases. Germline CDR1 and CDR2: SGHDT and YYEEEE. The trim removed 2 bases at V and 3 bases at J, leaving 2 bases unmatched. The CDR3 covers 13 residues. The CDR3 sequence is CASSFGQVYEQYF. CDR3 nucleotides: TGTGCCAGCAGCTTCGGACAGGTCTACGAGCAGTACTTC.

The chain employs TRBV6-1 and TRBJ1-1; the D is unclear. V lost 6 bases to trimming and J lost 4 bases, with 12 bases between them. Germline V lookup: CDR1 MNHNS, CDR2 SASEGT. The CDR3 is 13 amino acids. The CDR3 protein is CASRLTRVTEAFF. CDR3 in DNA: TGTGCCAGCAGATTGACAAGAGTCACTGAAGCTTTCTTT.

Only a few counts were recorded for this clone. For the CDR3, the DNA is TGTGCCAGCAGCGGGGGACTAGCGGGGCCAGATACGCAGTATTTT. Translation: CASSGGLAGPDTQYF. This sequence joins TRBV7-2 and TRBJ2-3; 13 bases are a match to TRBD2. Germline trimming cut 5 bases from V and 4 bases from J; bases unmatched to any gene: 3. CDR1 is SGHTA and CDR2 is FQGNSA in the germline V gene. The CDR3 is 15 amino acids.

The J gene is TRBJ2-3, the V gene TRBV19; D remains ambiguous. From germline, CDR1 is LNHDA and CDR2 SQIVND (reference sequence). The CDR3 contains 15 residues. The ends were cut back, 4 bases at V and 6 bases at J, with 17 bases in the middle. In DNA form, the CDR3 reads TGTGCCAGTAGTACCCTAGTCGCCTCGCTGGATACGCAGTATTTT. It is translated as CASSTLVASLDTQYF. The variable domain in full, completed from reference TRBV19 and TRBJ2-3, reads DGGITQSPKYLFRKEGQNVTLSCEQNLNHDAMYWYRQDPGQGLRLIYYSQIVNDFQKGDIAEGYSVSREKKESFPLTVTSAQKNPTAFYLCASSTLVASLDTQYFGPGTRLTVL.

The J gene is TRBJ2-5, the V gene TRBV4-1; TRBD2 agrees at 7 bases. Unmatched junction bases numbered 4, after V lost 1 base and J lost 5 bases. The CDR3 extends over 14 amino acids. The germline V gene encodes CDR1 MGHRA and CDR2 YSYEKL. The CDR3 here is CASSQGGGLETQYF. CDR3 bases: TGCGCCAGCAGCCAAGGGGGAGGGCTGGAGACCCAGTACTTC.

The CDR3 DNA reads as TGTGCCAGCGCCCTTAGGGGAATGAACACTGAAGCTTTCTTT. Its protein product is CASALRGMNTEAFF. This sequence joins TRBV13 and TRBJ1-1; a possible D gene is TRBD1 (5 bases). This CDR3 spans 14 amino acids. V was pared by 8 bases and J by 0 bases, with 13 bases between. From germline, CDR1 is PRHDT and CDR2 FYEKMQ (reference sequence).

The chain uses TRBV28 and TRBJ2-7; weak D call: TRBD1 (6 bases). Germline V lookup: CDR1 MDHEN, CDR2 SYDVKM. V was clipped by 8 bases and J by 2 bases, with 13 bases between them. The CDR3 length is 13 residues. CDR3 protein: CASQQGSTYEQYF. The CDR3 DNA follows: TGTGCCAGCCAACAGGGTAGCACCTACGAGCAGTACTTC.

This chain connects TRBV19 to TRBJ1-2, with 7 positions matching TRBD1. The V segment lost 3 bases and the J segment 11 bases; nucleotides outside the gene matches: 15. The CDR3 sequence is 15 residues long. Germline V CDR1 and CDR2: LNHDA, SQIVND (reference sequence). CDR3 bases: TGTGCCAGTAGTATCGAGGAGACAGGGAAGGATCGGTACACCTTC. The encoded protein is CASSIEETGKDRYTF. The whole variable domain, filled in from reference TRBV19 and TRBJ1-2, reads DGGITQSPKYLFRKEGQNVTLSCEQNLNHDAMYWYRQDPGQGLRLIYYSQIVNDFQKGDIAEGYSVSREKKESFPLTVTSAQKNPTAFYLCASSIEETGKDRYTFGSGTRLTVV.

The chain employs TRBV11-2 and TRBJ1-2; a weak D match, TRBD1 (5 bases). Germline V CDR1 and CDR2: SGHAT, FQNNGV. V was clipped by 5 bases and J by 7 bases, with 14 bases between them. The CDR3 totals 13 residues. CDR3 sequence reads: CASSPHSGGGYTF. Written as DNA, the CDR3 is TGTGCCAGCAGCCCACACTCCGGGGGTGGCTACACCTTC. Full variable domain (outside the CDR3, taken from reference TRBV11-2 and TRBJ1-2): EAGVAQSPRYKIIEKRQSVAFWCNPISGHATLYWYQQILGQGPKLLIQFQNNGVVDDSQLPKDRFSAERLKGVDSTLKIQPAKLEDSAVYLCASSPHSGGGYTFGSGTRLTVV.

The chain joins TRBV6-1 to TRBJ2-3; possible D gene TRBD1, 5 bases. The CDR3 runs to 15 residues. Trimming removed 7 bases from V and 0 bases from J, with 14 bases in between. In germline, CDR1 is MNHNS, CDR2 SASEGT. The CDR3 is CASTVRTRSTDTQYF. The CDR3 region has the DNA TGTGCCAGCACAGTACGGACAAGGAGCACAGATACGCAGTATTTT.

CDR3 coding DNA: TGTGCCAGCAGCTACGCGGGGACCGAATACACCTTC. It translates to CASSYAGTEYTF. V usage is TRBV2 and J usage is TRBJ1-2, with D maybe TRBD1 (5 bases). CDR3 length equals 12 residues. Trimming stripped 6 bases from V and 11 bases from J, with 16 bases between. Per germline, CDR1 SNHLY and CDR2 FYNNEI.

This clone was seen many times. J is TRBJ1-5 and V is TRBV6-1; 8 positions match TRBD1. The CDR3 contains 16 residues. Losses at the gene ends were 4 bases for V and 1 base for J; bases not matched to a gene: 6. From germline, CDR1 is MNHNS and CDR2 SASEGT. CDR3 in amino acids: CASSVRQGQSNQPQHF. The CDR3 DNA follows: TGTGCCAGCAGTGTCCGACAGGGGCAAAGCAATCAGCCCCAGCATTTT.

The chain uses TRBV30 and TRBJ2-7; D is uncertain. The V end lost 3 bases, the J end lost 3 bases, and 24 bases lay between the germline ends. CDR1 and CDR2 (germline): GTSNPN, SVGIG (reference sequence). CDR3 size: 17 residues. The CDR3 DNA follows: TGTGCCTGGAGCGGTTTTACAGTCTCTCTCGGCGTCTACGAGCAGTACTTC. It specifies CAWSGFTVSLGVYEQYF. Full variable domain (outside the CDR3, taken from reference TRBV30 and TRBJ2-7): SQTIHQWPATLVQPVGSPLSLECTVEGTSNPNLYWYRQAAGRGLQLLFYSVGIGQISSEVPQNLSASRPQDRQFILSSKKLLLSDSGFYLCAWSGFTVSLGVYEQYFGPGTRLTVT.

The chain employs TRBV18 and TRBJ2-5; TRBD1 matches 10 bases. Per the germline V gene, CDR1 is KGHSH and CDR2 is LQKENI. CDR3 length equals 18 residues. V was pared by 0 bases and J by 3 bases, with 10 bases of the junction left unmatched. The CDR3 is CASSPPSLSGQGKETQYF. The CDR3 DNA follows: TGTGCCAGCTCACCACCGTCTCTTTCGGGACAGGGGAAAGAGACCCAGTACTTC.